This T cell receptor beta chain was observed in a study of early T cells in non-severe SARS-CoV-2 infection. Across the whole study: Bulk RNA isolated from unsorted whole blood underwent sequencing; chains were not paired.

A remark on this clonotype: Its antigen remains unidentified. A read error may explain this, as a much larger clone is one base away.

Findings of the study overall: VDJdb matching favored anti-spike CD8 responses, missing private and CD4 specificities.

Attachment of unique molecular identifiers was made to individual cDNA molecules. MiXCR, applied by TCRdb to the 5' RACE reads, yields one record per CDR3 protein. The profile shows tens of thousands of distinct CDR3 sequences, about 6.6% of them singletons. This TCR came from an adult who was a healthcare worker with PCR-confirmed SARS-CoV-2 infection or an uninfected control (not recorded which). Sequencing used whole blood, obtained at baseline.

CDR3 in amino acids: CASSQASGSANKADTQYF. CDR3 DNA: TGTGCCAGCAGCCAAGCTAGCGGGAGTGCCAACAAGGCAGATACGCAGTATTTT. V gene TRBV4-2 combines with J gene TRBJ2-3; 10 nucleotides agree with TRBD2. V gave up 1 base and J gave up 4 bases; unmatched junction bases: 11. This CDR3 is built from 18 residues. Germline V gene sequence: CDR1 LGHNA, CDR2 YNFKEQ.